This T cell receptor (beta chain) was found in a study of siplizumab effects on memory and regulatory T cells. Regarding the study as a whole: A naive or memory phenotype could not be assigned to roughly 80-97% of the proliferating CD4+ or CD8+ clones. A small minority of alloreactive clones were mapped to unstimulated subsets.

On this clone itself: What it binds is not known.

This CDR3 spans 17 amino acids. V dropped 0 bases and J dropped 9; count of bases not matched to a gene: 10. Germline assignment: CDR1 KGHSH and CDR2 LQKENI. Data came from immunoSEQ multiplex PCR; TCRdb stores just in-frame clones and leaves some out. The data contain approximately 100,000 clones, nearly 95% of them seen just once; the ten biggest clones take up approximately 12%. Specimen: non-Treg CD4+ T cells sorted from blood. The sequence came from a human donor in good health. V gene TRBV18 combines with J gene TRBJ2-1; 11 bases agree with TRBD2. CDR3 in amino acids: CASSPPGLAGGYGEQFF. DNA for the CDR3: TGTGCCAGCTCACCACCTGGTCTAGCGGGAGGTTATGGTGAGCAGTTCTTC.